The clone carrying this T cell receptor beta chain was seen only a few times. Its antigen remains unknown. This sample was taken from a study of blood T cells in healthy people across ages. Study-wide results and caveats: Long-lived donors had more naive CD4+ cells and higher diversity than aged donors. Unsorted PBMC input precluded a conclusive naive versus antigen-experienced comparison.

The germline gives CDR1 WSHSY, CDR2 SAAADI. The CDR3 length is 13 residues. V lost 6 bases and J 7 bases, leaving 15 bases between the germline ends. The second PCR ran about 6 to 11 cycles with a sample-barcoded 5' primer and J-beta primers. Each single sample gave us at least 3 million CDR3-containing paired-end reads. TCRdb independently ran MiXCR on the 5' RACE reads; one entry per CDR3 protein. The data contain 850,000 to 1,100,000 distinct CDR3 sequences, more than 30% of them singletons. Russia was home to the donors, healthy Caucasian individuals aged 6 to 90. This sequence was found in a man younger than 35 in good health. Sequenced input: blood. The chain couples TRBV10-2 to TRBJ1-1; D might be TRBD1 (6 bases). In nucleotides, the CDR3 is TGCGCCAGCAGACTCGGACAGCGTTATGAAGCTTTCTTT. Translating gives CASRLGQRYEAFF.